This is a list of T cell receptor beta chains from one sample in a study of T-cell reconstitution after alpha-beta-depleted transplantation in children. TCRdb re-derived calls from the PCR reads in MiXCR, one entry per CDR3 protein. In the table there are a few hundred thousand distinct CDR3 sequences, 23% of which are singletons. Sequencing was performed on PBMCs, mostly from graft donor cells, taken 180 days after TCRalphabeta/CD19-depleted stem cell transplant. All receptors come from a male patient between 5 and 17 years old who had a stem cell transplant for acute lymphoblastic leukemia, so the T cells may come from the graft donor. The CDR3 runs from the conserved cysteine through the conserved F or W. D genes are given only for firm matches. Expanded clones are given a class, and other clones once, few, many or no size at all.

size: few; D: TRBD1; V: TRBV12-3/TRBV12-4; J: TRBJ2-7; CDR3: CASSLRDSPSYEQYF; DNA: TGTGCCAGCAGTTTAAGGGACAGTCCTTCCTACGAGCAGTACTTC
size: many; D: NA; V: TRBV5-1; J: TRBJ2-7; CDR3: CASSLRRRVGETPYEQYF; DNA: TGCGCCAGCAGCTTGAGACGGAGAGTGGGGGAGACCCCCTACGAGCAGTACTTC
size: few; D: NA; V: TRBV12-3/TRBV12-4; J: TRBJ1-5; CDR3: CASSRRGNGWQPQHF; DNA: TGTGCCAGCTCTAGGAGGGGGAACGGGTGGCAGCCCCAGCATTTT
size: NA; D: TRBD1; V: TRBV25-1; J: TRBJ1-5; CDR3: CASSGTGGWSNQPQHF; DNA: TGTGCCAGCAGTGGGACAGGGGGATGGAGCAATCAGCCCCAGCATTTT
size: NA; D: TRBD2; V: TRBV20-1; J: TRBJ2-7; CDR3: CSASPPLAGSYEQYF; DNA: TGCAGTGCTAGCCCCCCGCTAGCGGGATCTTACGAGCAGTACTTC
size: NA; D: TRBD2; V: TRBV12-3/TRBV12-4; J: TRBJ2-7; CDR3: CASRIAGGTYEQYF; DNA: TGTGCCAGCAGGATAGCGGGAGGGACCTACGAGCAGTACTTC
size: NA; D: TRBD1; V: TRBV5-1; J: TRBJ2-2; CDR3: CASSTWTGSDTGELFF; DNA: TGCGCCAGCAGCACATGGACAGGGTCGGACACCGGGGAGCTGTTTTTT
size: NA; D: NA; V: TRBV7-7; J: TRBJ2-1; CDR3: CASSLRGPTEQFF; DNA: TGTGCCAGCAGCTTACGAGGACCCACCGAGCAGTTCTTC
size: NA; D: TRBD1; V: TRBV2; J: TRBJ2-7; CDR3: CASRPGTGFSYEQYF; DNA: TGTGCCAGCAGGCCCGGGACAGGGTTCAGCTACGAGCAGTACTTC
size: NA; D: NA; V: TRBV5-1; J: TRBJ1-6; CDR3: CASSDKGASPLHF; DNA: TGCGCCAGCAGCGATAAAGGGGCTTCACCCCTCCACTTT
size: many; D: TRBD2; V: TRBV7-2; J: TRBJ2-7; CDR3: CASSPRRGLALYEQYF; DNA: TGTGCCAGCAGCCCTAGGAGGGGACTAGCGCTCTACGAGCAGTACTTC
size: NA; D: NA; V: TRBV12-3/TRBV12-4; J: TRBJ1-2; CDR3: CASSFWSTGGYTF; DNA: TGTGCCAGCAGTTTCTGGTCTACTGGTGGCTACACCTTC
size: few; D: TRBD2; V: TRBV4-1; J: TRBJ2-1; CDR3: CASNPVGTSAYNEQFF; DNA: TGCGCCAGCAACCCCGTGGGGACTAGCGCATACAATGAGCAGTTCTTC
size: few; D: NA; V: TRBV5-1; J: TRBJ2-5; CDR3: CASSLGPQETQYF; DNA: TGTGCCAGCAGCTTAGGGCCCCAAGAGACCCAGTACTTC